This T cell receptor beta chain was retrieved from a study of shared clonotypes between healthy human individuals. The CDR3 is made up of 12 amino acids. V was clipped by 4 bases and J by 6 bases, with 8 bases between them. Germline CDR1 MGHDK, CDR2 SYGVNS. The repertoire was sequenced with immunoSEQ multiplex PCR; TCRdb's copy has only in-frame clones and lacks some. The table includes millions of clones, around nine tenths detected once. This TCR was sampled from a man between 18 and 35 years old in good health. The chain combines TRBV25-1 with TRBJ2-3, with D possibly TRBD1 on 5 matching bases. Material for sequencing was naive CD4+ T cells sorted from blood. Subset in this sample: CD45RA+ positively selected. The CDR3 spells CASSVGVDTQYF. CDR3 bases: TGTGCCAGCAGTGTAGGGGTGGATACGCAGTATTTT.